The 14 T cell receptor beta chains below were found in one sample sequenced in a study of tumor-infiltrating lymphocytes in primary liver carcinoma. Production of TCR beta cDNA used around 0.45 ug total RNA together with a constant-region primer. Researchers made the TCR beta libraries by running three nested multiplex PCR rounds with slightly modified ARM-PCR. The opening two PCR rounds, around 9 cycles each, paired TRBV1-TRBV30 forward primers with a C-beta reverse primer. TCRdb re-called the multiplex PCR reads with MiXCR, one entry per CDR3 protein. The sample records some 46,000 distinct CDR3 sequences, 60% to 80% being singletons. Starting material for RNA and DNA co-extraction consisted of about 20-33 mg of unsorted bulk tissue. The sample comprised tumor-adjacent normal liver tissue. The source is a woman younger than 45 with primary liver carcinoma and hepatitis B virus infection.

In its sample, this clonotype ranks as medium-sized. The CDR3 sequence: CASSQESSEIGSGANVLTF. The CDR3 DNA is TGCGCCAGCAGCCAAGAGAGTAGCGAGATAGGCTCTGGGGCCAACGTCCTGACTTTC. The J gene is TRBJ2-6, the V gene TRBV4-3; perhaps TRBD2 as D (5 bases). The CDR3 is 19 amino acids. V gave up 0 bases and J gave up 0 bases, with 15 bases separating them. CDR1 is LGHNA and CDR2 is YSLEER in the germline V gene.

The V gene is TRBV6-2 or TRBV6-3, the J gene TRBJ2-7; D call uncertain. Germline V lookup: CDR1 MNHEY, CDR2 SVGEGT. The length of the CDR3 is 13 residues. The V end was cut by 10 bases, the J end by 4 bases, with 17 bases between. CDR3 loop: CATTCEVTYEQYF. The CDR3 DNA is TGTGCCACCACCTGCGAGGTGACGTACGAGCAGTACTTC.

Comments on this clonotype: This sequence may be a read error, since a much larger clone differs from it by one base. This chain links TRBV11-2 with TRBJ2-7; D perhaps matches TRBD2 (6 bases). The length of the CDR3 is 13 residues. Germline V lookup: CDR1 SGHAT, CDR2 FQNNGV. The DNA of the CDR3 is TGTCCCAGCAAGATTGCGGGGAACTACGAGCAGTACTTC. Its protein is CPSKIAGNYEQYF. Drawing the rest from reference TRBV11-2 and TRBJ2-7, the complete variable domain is EAGVAQSPRYKIIEKRQSVAFWCNPISGHATLYWYQQILGQGPKLLIQFQNNGVVDDSQLPKDRFSAERLKGVDSTLKIQPAKLEDSAVYLCPSKIAGNYEQYFGPGTRLTVT.

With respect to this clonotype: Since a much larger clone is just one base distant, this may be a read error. DNA of the CDR3: TGTGCCAGCAGCTTGGGGAGTAGCGGGAGGACCACAGATACGCAGTATTTT. Protein sequence: CASSLGSSGRTTDTQYF. This chain connects TRBV7-9 to TRBJ2-3; 10 positions agree with TRBD2. Per germline, CDR1 SEHNR and CDR2 FQNEAQ (reference sequence). The CDR3 runs to 17 residues. Trimming removed 3 bases from V and 2 bases from J; junction bases left unmatched: 8.

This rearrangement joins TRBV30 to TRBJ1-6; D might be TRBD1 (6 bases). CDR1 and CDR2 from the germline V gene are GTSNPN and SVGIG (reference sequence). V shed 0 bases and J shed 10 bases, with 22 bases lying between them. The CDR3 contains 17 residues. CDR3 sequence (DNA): TGTGCCTGGAGTGTACTCTGGAATTACAGGGAAGGATCACCCCTCCACTTT. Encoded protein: CAWSVLWNYREGSPLHF.

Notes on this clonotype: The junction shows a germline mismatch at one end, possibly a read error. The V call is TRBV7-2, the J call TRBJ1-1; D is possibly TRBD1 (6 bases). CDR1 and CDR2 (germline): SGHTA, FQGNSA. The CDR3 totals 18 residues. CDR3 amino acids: CVSSPRLRGISMNTEAFF. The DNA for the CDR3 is TGTGTCAGCAGCCCTCGACTGAGGGGGATTAGCATGAACACTGAAGCTTTCTTT.

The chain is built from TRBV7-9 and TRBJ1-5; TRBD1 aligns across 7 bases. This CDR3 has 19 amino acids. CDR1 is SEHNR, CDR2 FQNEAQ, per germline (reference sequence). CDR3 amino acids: CGTSLPQGVIQLSNQPQHF. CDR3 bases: TGTGGCACCTCGCTCCCGCAGGGGGTCATCCAACTTAGCAATCAGCCCCAGCATTTT.

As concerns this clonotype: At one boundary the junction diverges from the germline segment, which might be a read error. The CDR3, as DNA: TGCGCCTGCAGTGAGGTGGGGAGGGAGACCCACTACTTC. This translates into CACSEVGRETHYF. The chain combines TRBV10-2 with TRBJ2-5; 7 bases agree with TRBD2. Germline values: CDR1 WSHSY, CDR2 SAAADI. The CDR3 loop spans 13 amino acids.

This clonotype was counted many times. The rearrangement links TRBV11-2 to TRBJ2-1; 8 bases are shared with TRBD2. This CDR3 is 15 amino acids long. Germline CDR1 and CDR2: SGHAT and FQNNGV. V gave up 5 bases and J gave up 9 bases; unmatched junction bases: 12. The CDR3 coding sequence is TGTGCCAGCAGCGTCCGTAGCGGGAAGGGGAGTGAGCAGTTCTTC. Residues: CASSVRSGKGSEQFF.

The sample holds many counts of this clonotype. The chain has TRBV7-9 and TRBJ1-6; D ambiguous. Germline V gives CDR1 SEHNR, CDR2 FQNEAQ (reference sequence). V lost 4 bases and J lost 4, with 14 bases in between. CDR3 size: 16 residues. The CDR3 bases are TGTGCCAGCAGCTCCGGTTCGGGATTTTATAATTCACCCCTCCACTTT. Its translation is CASSSGSGFYNSPLHF.

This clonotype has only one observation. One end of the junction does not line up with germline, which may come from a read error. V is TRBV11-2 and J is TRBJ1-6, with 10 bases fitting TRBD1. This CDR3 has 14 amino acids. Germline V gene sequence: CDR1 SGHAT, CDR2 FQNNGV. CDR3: CVSGKGTGDSPLHF. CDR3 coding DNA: TGTGTCAGCGGGAAAGGGACAGGGGATTCGCCCCTCCACTTT.

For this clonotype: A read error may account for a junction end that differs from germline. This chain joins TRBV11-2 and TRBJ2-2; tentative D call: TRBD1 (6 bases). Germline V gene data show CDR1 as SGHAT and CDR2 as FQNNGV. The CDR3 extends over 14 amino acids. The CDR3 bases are TGTGCCAGCAACCCCCAGGGGAGCACCGGTGAGCTGTTTTTT. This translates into CASNPQGSTGELFF.

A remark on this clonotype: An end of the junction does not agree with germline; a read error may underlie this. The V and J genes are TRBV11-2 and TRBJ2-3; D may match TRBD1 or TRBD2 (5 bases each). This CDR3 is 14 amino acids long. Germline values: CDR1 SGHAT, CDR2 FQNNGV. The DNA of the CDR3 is TGTCCCAGCAGCCCCTGTCGGGGCACAGATACACAGTATTTT. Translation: CPSSPCRGTDTQYF.

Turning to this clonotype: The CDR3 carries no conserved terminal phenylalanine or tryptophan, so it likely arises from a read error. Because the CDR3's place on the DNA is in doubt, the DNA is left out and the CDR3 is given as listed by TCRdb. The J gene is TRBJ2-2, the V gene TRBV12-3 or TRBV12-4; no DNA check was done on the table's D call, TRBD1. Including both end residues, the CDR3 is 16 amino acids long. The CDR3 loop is CASSSQGAMGTGELSL.